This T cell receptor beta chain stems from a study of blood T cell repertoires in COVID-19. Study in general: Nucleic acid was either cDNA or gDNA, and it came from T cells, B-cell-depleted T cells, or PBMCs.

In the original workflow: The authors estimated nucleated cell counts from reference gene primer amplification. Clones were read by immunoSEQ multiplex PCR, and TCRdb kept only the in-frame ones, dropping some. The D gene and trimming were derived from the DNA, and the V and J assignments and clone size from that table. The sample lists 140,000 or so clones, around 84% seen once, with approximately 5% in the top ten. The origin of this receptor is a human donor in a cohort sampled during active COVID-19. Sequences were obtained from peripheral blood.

CDR3 residues: CASSLAGGLDNEQFF. Written as DNA, the CDR3 is TGTGCCAGCAGCTTAGCGGGGGGCTTGGACAATGAGCAGTTCTTC. This sequence joins TRBV7-3 and TRBJ2-1; 8 nucleotides line up with TRBD2. Trimming removed 2 bases from V and 5 bases from J; junction bases left unmatched: 5. Germline CDR1 reads SGHTA; CDR2 reads FQGTGA. This CDR3 is built from 15 residues.